The rows below give T cell receptor beta chains drawn from one sample of a study of STAT3 mutations in large granular lymphocyte leukemia. TCRdb's copy holds only in-frame clones and misses some; the assay was immunoSEQ multiplex PCR. The repertoire includes several thousand clones, 92% of them detected once, and roughly 67% sits in the top ten. The sequenced material came from peripheral blood mononuclear cells. These receptors came from a man aged 60 to 69 with T-cell large granular lymphocyte leukemia. Some clones in this sample may be carry-over from other donors' samples. Both conserved end residues are part of each CDR3. D genes are given only for firm matches. For some rows the clone size is stated as once, few or many, or as a class when expanded; others skip it.

J,length,V,size,D,CDR3,DNA
TRBJ2-7,15,TRBV28,once,TRBD2,CASSILGLATAEQYF,TGTGCCAGCAGTATCTTAGGACTAGCGACCGCCGAGCAGTACTTC
TRBJ1-6,17,TRBV5-8,-,-,CASSFGQSDPYNSPLHF,TGTGCCAGCAGCTTTGGACAGTCGGATCCCTATAATTCACCCCTCCACTTT
TRBJ2-1,14,TRBV9,-,-,CASSAEGVSIEQFF,TGTGCCAGCAGCGCGGAGGGGGTCTCCATTGAGCAGTTCTTC
TRBJ2-2,16,TRBV13,-,-,CASRVEAERDTGELFF,TGTGCCAGCAGAGTTGAGGCTGAAAGGGACACCGGGGAGCTGTTTTTT
TRBJ2-1,15,TRBV5-4,-,-,CASSLGSGQGNEQFF,TGTGCCAGCAGCTTGGGCTCAGGGCAAGGCAATGAGCAGTTCTTC
TRBJ1-1,14,TRBV4-1,-,-,CASSREGSSTEAFF,TGCGCCAGCAGCCGGGAGGGATCTAGCACTGAAGCTTTCTTT
TRBJ2-7,14,TRBV5-1,-,TRBD1,CASSLDRGVYEQYF,TGCGCCAGCAGCTTGGACAGGGGGGTCTACGAGCAGTACTTC
TRBJ1-4,14,TRBV7-2,-,TRBD1,CASRQTGGIEKLFF,TGTGCCAGCAGACAAACAGGGGGCATTGAAAAACTGTTTTTT
TRBJ1-3,14,TRBV5-1,-,-,CASSLVSSGNTIYF,TGCGCCAGCAGCTTGGTATCCTCTGGAAACACCATATATTTT
TRBJ2-3,12,TRBV5-5,-,-,CASSSEPDTQYF,TGTGCCAGCAGCTCCGAACCAGATACGCAGTATTTT
TRBJ2-3,13,TRBV7-9,-,-,CASNDGVGYTQYF,TGTGCCAGCAACGACGGAGTGGGCTATACGCAGTATTTT
TRBJ1-5,13,TRBV7-2,-,-,CASSLSEWAPQHF,TGTGCCAGCAGCTTAAGTGAATGGGCCCCCCAGCATTTT
TRBJ2-7,13,TRBV5-4,-,-,CASSAGTSYEQYF,TGTGCCAGCAGCGCCGGGACCTCCTACGAGCAGTACTTC
TRBJ2-4,14,TRBV29-1,-,TRBD1,CSGYRGEAKNIQYF,TGCAGCGGTTACAGGGGTGAGGCCAAAAACATTCAGTACTTC
TRBJ2-1,20,TRBV4-3,few,TRBD2,CASSPTRGTSGRGAYNEQFF,TGCGCCAGCAGCCCAACGAGAGGGACTAGCGGGAGGGGGGCCTACAATGAGCAGTTCTTC
TRBJ2-2,16,TRBV4-2,-,TRBD2,CASSQDSGRSTGELFF,TGTGCCAGCAGCCAAGATAGCGGGAGGAGTACCGGGGAGCTGTTTTTT
TRBJ2-2,12,TRBV18,-,-,CASSPLTGELFF,TGTGCCAGCTCACCACTCACCGGGGAGCTGTTTTTT